The 19 T cell receptor beta chains below all came from one sample that was sequenced in a study of CD8 T cells in ankylosing spondylitis. MiXCR, run by TCRdb on the 5' RACE reads, gives a single entry per CDR3 protein. The sample holds 200,000 to 300,000 distinct CDR3 sequences, more than 9% seen once. The sample taken for sequencing was blood, either unsorted or a sorted T cell fraction (not recorded which). The receptor source for this set is a male donor with ankylosing spondylitis or in good health (not recorded which).

In this sample, this clonotype turned up a few times. The chain employs TRBV25-1 and TRBJ1-2; D remains unclear. V dropped 3 bases and J dropped 4 bases, with 9 bases sitting between them. Per germline, CDR1 MGHDK and CDR2 SYGVNS. CDR3 length: 13 residues. CDR3 sequence (DNA): TGTGCCAGCAGTGAGGCGGGTCTCTATGGCTACACCTTC. The encoded protein is CASSEAGLYGYTF.

This clonotype was seen ten or more times. The chain combines TRBV5-1 with TRBJ2-1; D is ambiguous. Trimming took 4 bases from V and 2 from J, leaving 16 bases between them. The V gene's germline CDR1 is SGHRS and CDR2 YFSETQ. The CDR3 has 16 residues. The CDR3: CASSRNPGPTYNEQFF. The CDR3 DNA sequence: TGCGCCAGCAGCCGAAACCCGGGCCCAACCTACAATGAGCAGTTCTTC.

This clonotype was seen only a few times. The V gene is TRBV5-1, the J gene TRBJ2-7; 7 nucleotides align to TRBD1. After removal of 2 bases from V and 2 bases from J, the junction contained 4 bases not matched to a gene. Germline CDR1 reads SGHRS; CDR2 reads YFSETQ. The CDR3 spans 14 residues. The CDR3: CASSFGQAPYEQYF. CDR3 DNA: TGCGCCAGCAGCTTCGGACAGGCACCCTACGAGCAGTACTTC.

Only a few counts were recorded for this clonotype. This chain joins TRBV6-6 and TRBJ1-1, with D possibly matching TRBD1 (5 bases). The CDR3 extends over 16 amino acids. Trimming stripped 0 bases from V and 0 bases from J, with 11 bases between. Germline values: CDR1 MNHNY, CDR2 SVGAGI (reference sequence). CDR3 loop: CASSYSGVSVNTEAFF. CDR3 bases: TGTGCCAGCAGTTACTCGGGGGTTTCTGTGAACACTGAAGCTTTCTTT.

This clonotype was seen repeatedly, ten times or more. This chain links TRBV4-2 with TRBJ2-7; maybe TRBD1 (5 bases). Germline values: CDR1 LGHNA, CDR2 YNFKEQ. The CDR3 spans 16 residues. Trimming stripped 5 bases from V and 0 bases from J, with 17 bases between. Here the CDR3 DNA reads TGTGCCAGCAGCGCGGAGCAGGGCCGAAGCTCCTACGAGCAGTACTTC. Translation: CASSAEQGRSSYEQYF.

This clonotype has ten or more counts. The chain's CDR3 is CAISQGAQETQYF. DNA of the CDR3: TGTGCCATCAGTCAGGGGGCCCAAGAGACCCAGTACTTC. The genes are TRBV10-3 and TRBJ2-5; 8 bases align to TRBD1. CDR1 is ENHRY, CDR2 SYGVKD, per germline. This CDR3 is built from 13 residues. V gave up 5 bases and J gave up 1 base; unmatched junction bases: 0.

This clonotype was detected ten times or more. The chain has TRBV20-1 and TRBJ2-1, with D possibly being TRBD1 or TRBD2 (6 bases each). V gave up 5 bases and J gave up 5 bases, with 10 bases separating them. The CDR3 covers 12 residues. Looked up from germline, CDR1 is DFQATT and CDR2 is SNEGSKA (reference sequence). This chain's CDR3 is CSASRGDNEQFF. The CDR3 bases are TGCAGTGCTTCTAGGGGGGACAATGAGCAGTTCTTC.

At least ten counts were recorded for this clonotype. V usage is TRBV5-5 and J usage is TRBJ2-7; 9 bases match TRBD2. The germline V gene encodes CDR1 SGHKS and CDR2 YYEKEE (reference sequence). The CDR3 totals 15 residues. The J segment lost 2 bases and the V segment lost 3 bases, leaving 6 bases of the junction unmatched. Here the CDR3 DNA reads TGTGCCAGCAGCTCGGTAGCGGGAGCCGCCTACGAGCAGTACTTC. Its translation is CASSSVAGAAYEQYF. Together with reference TRBV5-5 and TRBJ2-7, the CDR3 gives the full variable domain: DAGVTQSPTHLIKTRGQQVTLRCSPISGHKSVSWYQQVLGQGPQFIFQYYEKEERGRGNFPDRFSARQFPNYSSELNVNALLLGDSALYLCASSSVAGAAYEQYFGPGTRLTVT.

This clonotype was picked up many times. V usage is TRBV3-1 and J usage is TRBJ1-1; no reliable D call. V was trimmed by 4 bases and J by 7 bases, leaving 16 bases between them. The germline V gene has CDR1 LGHDT and CDR2 YNNKEL (reference sequence). The CDR3 totals 14 residues. CDR3 loop: CASSPSFLAGEAFF. CDR3 nucleotides: TGTGCCAGCAGCCCATCATTTTTGGCGGGTGAAGCTTTCTTT.

There are many counts of this clonotype. The V gene is TRBV7-2, the J gene TRBJ1-5, with a weak D call TRBD1 (5 bases). Per the germline V gene, CDR1 is SGHTA and CDR2 is FQGNSA. The CDR3 has 16 residues. V dropped 5 bases and J dropped 0 bases, with 14 bases sitting between them. CDR3 sequence reads: CASSPGRGYSNQPQHF. The DNA of the CDR3 is TGTGCCAGCAGCCCCGGCCGGGGCTATAGCAATCAGCCCCAGCATTTT.

This clonotype was seen many times. The V call is TRBV7-2, the J call TRBJ1-2; the D is unclear. Germline CDR1 is SGHTA and CDR2 is FQGNSA. V lost 1 base and J 6 bases, leaving 12 bases between the germline ends. The CDR3 is 14 residues long. CDR3 protein: CASSLGAAFHGYTF. In nucleotides, the CDR3 is TGTGCCAGCAGCTTAGGGGCAGCTTTTCATGGCTACACCTTC.

V and J are TRBV4-2 and TRBJ2-2; D may be TRBD2 (7 bases). Germline CDR1 is LGHNA and CDR2 is YNFKEQ. Trimming took off 4 bases at V and 2 bases at J, with 14 bases between the two ends. The CDR3 totals 16 residues. This chain's CDR3 is CASSLMGGANTGELFF. CDR3 nucleotides: TGTGCCAGCAGCCTCATGGGGGGGGCAAACACCGGGGAGCTGTTTTTT.

This clonotype was seen at least ten times. The genes are TRBV11-2 and TRBJ1-3, with D hard to call. Germline V CDR1 and CDR2: SGHAT, FQNNGV. V gave up 0 bases and J gave up 6 bases, with 6 bases separating them. This CDR3 has 13 amino acids. This CDR3 reads CASSLDFTNTIYF. The CDR3 nucleotides are TGTGCCAGCAGCTTAGATTTTACAAACACCATATATTTT.

This clonotype was observed at least ten times. The V and J genes are TRBV20-1 and TRBJ2-7, with 8 bases lining up with TRBD2. V trimming: 8 bases; J trimming: 0 bases; junction bases outside the gene matches: 3. The CDR3 has 12 amino acids. Germline lookup yields CDR1 DFQATT and CDR2 SNEGSKA (reference sequence). The CDR3, as DNA: TGCAGTTTAGCGGGGAGCTCCTACGAGCAGTACTTC. Translating gives CSLAGSSYEQYF.

The table lists this clonotype with many counts. The chain combines TRBV20-1 with TRBJ2-5, with D possibly matching TRBD1 (6 bases). The ends were cut back, 5 bases at V and 1 base at J, with 11 bases in the middle. Germline CDR1 is DFQATT and CDR2 is SNEGSKA (reference sequence). The CDR3 has 13 residues. CDR3 region: CSARYRVQETQYF. The CDR3 bases are TGCAGTGCTCGTTACAGGGTCCAAGAGACCCAGTACTTC.

The table lists this clonotype with many counts. As DNA, the CDR3 is TGTGCCAGCAGTTATGAGGGGCGCTCCTACGAGCAGTACTTC. It is translated as CASSYEGRSYEQYF. The chain recombines TRBV6-2 or TRBV6-3 with TRBJ2-7; D may correspond to TRBD1 or TRBD2 (5 bases each). V was shortened by 3 bases and J by 0 bases, with 9 bases between the two germline ends. This CDR3 is built from 14 residues. The germline V gene encodes CDR1 MNHEY and CDR2 SVGEGT.

Ten or more counts support this clonotype. This rearrangement joins TRBV2 to TRBJ2-2; 8 bases fit TRBD2. The CDR3 has 16 amino acids. Germline V gene sequence: CDR1 SNHLY, CDR2 FYNNEI. V was pared by 1 base and J by 1 base, with 2 bases of the junction left unmatched. Written as DNA, the CDR3 is TGTGCCAGCAGTGAAGAGGGACTAGGGAACACCGGGGAGCTGTTTTTT. It translates to CASSEEGLGNTGELFF.

This rearrangement joins TRBV5-1 to TRBJ2-7; D call uncertain. V was trimmed by 0 bases and J by 3 bases, leaving 7 bases between them. The CDR3 spans 13 residues. Germline V gives CDR1 SGHRS, CDR2 YFSETQ. The DNA of the CDR3 is TGCGCCAGCAGCTTGGAACAGCTCTACGAGCAGTACTTC. As protein: CASSLEQLYEQYF.

The J gene is TRBJ1-3, the V gene TRBV4-1; 8 bases fit TRBD1. In germline, CDR1 is MGHRA, CDR2 YSYEKL. J was trimmed by 3 bases and V by 0 bases; bases with no gene match: 4. There are 16 residues in the CDR3. The CDR3 spells CASSQDARGLGNTIYF. CDR3 bases: TGCGCCAGCAGCCAAGATGCCAGGGGGCTTGGAAACACCATATATTTT.